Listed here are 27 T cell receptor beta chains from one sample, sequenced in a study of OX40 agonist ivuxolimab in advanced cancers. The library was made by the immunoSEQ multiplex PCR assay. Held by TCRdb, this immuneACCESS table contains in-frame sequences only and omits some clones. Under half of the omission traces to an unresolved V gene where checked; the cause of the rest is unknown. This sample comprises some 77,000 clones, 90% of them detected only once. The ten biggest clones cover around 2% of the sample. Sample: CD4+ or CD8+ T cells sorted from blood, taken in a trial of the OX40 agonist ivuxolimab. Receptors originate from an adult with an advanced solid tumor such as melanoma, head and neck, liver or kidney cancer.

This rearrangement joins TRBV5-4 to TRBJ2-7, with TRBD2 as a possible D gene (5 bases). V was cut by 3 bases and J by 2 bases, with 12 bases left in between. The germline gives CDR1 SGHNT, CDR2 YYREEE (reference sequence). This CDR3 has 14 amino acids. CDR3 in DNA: TGTGCCAGCAGCTCTAGGACGGGGACCTACGAGCAGTACTTC. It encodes CASSSRTGTYEQYF.

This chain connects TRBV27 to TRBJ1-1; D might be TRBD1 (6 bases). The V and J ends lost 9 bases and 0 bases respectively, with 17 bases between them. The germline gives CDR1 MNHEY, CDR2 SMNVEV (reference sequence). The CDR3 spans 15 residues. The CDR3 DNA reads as TGTGCCAGTTTAAAGGACAGTTTAATGAACACTGAAGCTTTCTTT. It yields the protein CASLKDSLMNTEAFF.

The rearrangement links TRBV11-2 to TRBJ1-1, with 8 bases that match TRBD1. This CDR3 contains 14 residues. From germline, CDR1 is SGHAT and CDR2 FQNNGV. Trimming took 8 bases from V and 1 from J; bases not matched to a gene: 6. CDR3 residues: CASVRQGKNTEAFF. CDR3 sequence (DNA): TGTGCCAGCGTACGACAGGGGAAGAACACTGAAGCTTTCTTT.

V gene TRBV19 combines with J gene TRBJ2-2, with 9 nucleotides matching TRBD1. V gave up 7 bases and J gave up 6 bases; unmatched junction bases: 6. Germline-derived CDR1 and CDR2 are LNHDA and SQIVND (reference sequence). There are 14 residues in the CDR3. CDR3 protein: CASTPGTGPGELFF. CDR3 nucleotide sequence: TGTGCCAGTACCCCCGGGACAGGGCCCGGGGAGCTGTTTTTT. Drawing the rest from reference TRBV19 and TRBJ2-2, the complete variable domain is DGGITQSPKYLFRKEGQNVTLSCEQNLNHDAMYWYRQDPGQGLRLIYYSQIVNDFQKGDIAEGYSVSREKKESFPLTVTSAQKNPTAFYLCASTPGTGPGELFFGEGSRLTVL.

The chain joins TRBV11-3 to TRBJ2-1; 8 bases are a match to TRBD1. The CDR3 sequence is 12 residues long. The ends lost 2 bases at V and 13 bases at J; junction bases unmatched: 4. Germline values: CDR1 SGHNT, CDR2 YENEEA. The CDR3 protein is CASSLRQGLQFF. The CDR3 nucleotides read TGTGCCAGCAGCTTAAGACAGGGGCTCCAGTTCTTC.

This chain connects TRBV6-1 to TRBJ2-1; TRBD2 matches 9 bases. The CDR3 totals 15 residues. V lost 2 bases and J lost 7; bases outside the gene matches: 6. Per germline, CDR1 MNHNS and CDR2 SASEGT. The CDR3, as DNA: TGTGCCAGCAGTGAAATAGCGGGAGTGGGTAATGAGCAGTTCTTC. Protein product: CASSEIAGVGNEQFF.

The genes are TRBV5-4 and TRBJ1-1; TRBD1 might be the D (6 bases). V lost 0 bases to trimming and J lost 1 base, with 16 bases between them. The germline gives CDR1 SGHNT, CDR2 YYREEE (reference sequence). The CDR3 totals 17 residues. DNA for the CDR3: TGTGCCAGCAGCTTGGGCCTTACAGGGCCAGGGAACACTGAAGCTTTCTTT. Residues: CASSLGLTGPGNTEAFF. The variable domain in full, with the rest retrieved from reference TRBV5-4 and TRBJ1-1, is ETGVTQSPTHLIKTRGQQVTLRCSSQSGHNTVSWYQQALGQGPQFIFQYYREEENGRGNFPPRFSGLQFPNYSSELNVNALELDDSALYLCASSLGLTGPGNTEAFFGQGTRLTVV.

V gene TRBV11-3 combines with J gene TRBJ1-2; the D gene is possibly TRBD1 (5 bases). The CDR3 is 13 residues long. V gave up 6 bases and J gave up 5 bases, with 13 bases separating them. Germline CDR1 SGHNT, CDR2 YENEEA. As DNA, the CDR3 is TGTGCCAGCAGTCTAGGGGTTAGGTATGGCTACACCTTC. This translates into CASSLGVRYGYTF.

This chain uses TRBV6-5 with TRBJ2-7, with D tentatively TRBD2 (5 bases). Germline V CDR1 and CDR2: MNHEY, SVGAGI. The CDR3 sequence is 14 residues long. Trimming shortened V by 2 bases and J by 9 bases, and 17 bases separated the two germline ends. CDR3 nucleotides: TGTGCCAGCAGTTACAGAACAGAGCGGAGTGGGCAGTACTTC. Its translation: CASSYRTERSGQYF.

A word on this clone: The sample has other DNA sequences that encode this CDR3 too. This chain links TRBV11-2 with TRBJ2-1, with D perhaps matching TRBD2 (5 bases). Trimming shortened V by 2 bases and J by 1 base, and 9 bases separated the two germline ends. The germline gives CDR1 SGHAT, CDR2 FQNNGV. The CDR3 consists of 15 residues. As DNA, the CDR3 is TGTGCCAGCAGCTTACTCGGCGGGTCCTACAATGAGCAGTTCTTC. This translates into CASSLLGGSYNEQFF.

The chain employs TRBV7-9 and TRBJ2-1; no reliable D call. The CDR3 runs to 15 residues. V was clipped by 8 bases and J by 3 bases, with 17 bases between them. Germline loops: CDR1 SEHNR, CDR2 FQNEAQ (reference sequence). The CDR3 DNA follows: TGTGCCAGCGTCGGACCCTTGGGGAACTACAATGAGCAGTTCTTC. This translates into CASVGPLGNYNEQFF. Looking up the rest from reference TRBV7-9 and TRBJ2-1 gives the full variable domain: DTGVSQNPRHKITKRGQNVTFRCDPISEHNRLYWYRQTLGQGPEFLTYFQNEAQLEKSRLLSDRFSAERPKGSFSTLEIQRTEQGDSAMYLCASVGPLGNYNEQFFGPGTRLTVL.

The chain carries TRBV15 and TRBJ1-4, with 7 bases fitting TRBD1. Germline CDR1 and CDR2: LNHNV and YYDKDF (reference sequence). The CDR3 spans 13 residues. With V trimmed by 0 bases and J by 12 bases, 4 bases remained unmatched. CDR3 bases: TGTGCCACCAGCAGAGATGTCGGGACAGAACTGTTTTTT. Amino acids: CATSRDVGTELFF.

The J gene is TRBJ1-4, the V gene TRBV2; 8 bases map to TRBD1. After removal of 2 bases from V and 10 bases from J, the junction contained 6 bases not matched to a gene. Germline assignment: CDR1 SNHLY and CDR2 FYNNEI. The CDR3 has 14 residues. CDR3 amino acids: CASSEFRGQGKLFF. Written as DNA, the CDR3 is TGTGCCAGCAGTGAATTCAGGGGGCAGGGAAAACTGTTTTTT. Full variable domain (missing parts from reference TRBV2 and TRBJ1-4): EPEVTQTPSHQVTQMGQEVILRCVPISNHLYFYWYRQILGQKVEFLVSFYNNEISEKSEIFDDQFSVERPDGSNFTLKIRSTKLEDSAMYFCASSEFRGQGKLFFGSGTQLSVL.

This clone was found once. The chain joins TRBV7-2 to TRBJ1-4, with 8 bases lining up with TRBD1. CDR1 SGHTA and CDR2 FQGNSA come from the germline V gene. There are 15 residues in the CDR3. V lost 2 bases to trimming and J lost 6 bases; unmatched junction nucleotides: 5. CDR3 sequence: CASSLRAGGYEKLFF. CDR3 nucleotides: TGTGCCAGCAGCTTAAGGGCAGGGGGCTATGAAAAACTGTTTTTT.

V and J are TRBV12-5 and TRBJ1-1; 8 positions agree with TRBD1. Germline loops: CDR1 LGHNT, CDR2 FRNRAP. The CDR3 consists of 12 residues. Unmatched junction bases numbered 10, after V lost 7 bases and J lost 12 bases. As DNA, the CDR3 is TGTGCTAGTGCTGGGCAGGGGGCGATATCTTTCTTT. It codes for CASAGQGAISFF.

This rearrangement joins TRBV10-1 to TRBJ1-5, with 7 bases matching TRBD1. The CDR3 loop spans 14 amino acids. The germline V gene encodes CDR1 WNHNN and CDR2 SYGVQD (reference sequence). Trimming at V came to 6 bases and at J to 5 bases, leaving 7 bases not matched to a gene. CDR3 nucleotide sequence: TGCGCCAGCAGCACCGGGACAGTGGATCAGCCCCAGCATTTT. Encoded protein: CASSTGTVDQPQHF.

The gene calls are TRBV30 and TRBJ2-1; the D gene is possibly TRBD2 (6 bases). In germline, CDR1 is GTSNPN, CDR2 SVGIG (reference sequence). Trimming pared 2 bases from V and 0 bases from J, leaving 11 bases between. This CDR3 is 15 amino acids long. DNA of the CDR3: TGTGCCTGGAGTAAGGCGGGGTTCTCCTACAATGAGCAGTTCTTC. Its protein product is CAWSKAGFSYNEQFF.

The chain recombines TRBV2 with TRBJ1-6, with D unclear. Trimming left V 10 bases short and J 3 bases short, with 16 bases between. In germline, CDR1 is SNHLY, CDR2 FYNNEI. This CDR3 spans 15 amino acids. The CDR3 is CATPRTSDYNSPLHF. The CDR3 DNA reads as TGTGCCACCCCAAGAACATCCGACTATAATTCACCCCTCCACTTT.

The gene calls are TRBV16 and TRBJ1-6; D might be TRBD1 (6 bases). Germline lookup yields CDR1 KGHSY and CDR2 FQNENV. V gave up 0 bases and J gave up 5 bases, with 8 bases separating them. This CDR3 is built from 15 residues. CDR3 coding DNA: TGTGCCAGCAGCCAATCCCCAGGGGATAATTCACCCCTCCACTTT. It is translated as CASSQSPGDNSPLHF.

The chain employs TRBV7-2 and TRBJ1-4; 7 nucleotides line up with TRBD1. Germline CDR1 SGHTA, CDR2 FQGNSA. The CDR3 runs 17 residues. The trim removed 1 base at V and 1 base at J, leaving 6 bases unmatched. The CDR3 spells CASSLVGGQRTNEKLFF. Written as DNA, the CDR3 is TGTGCCAGCAGCTTAGTAGGGGGACAGAGAACTAATGAAAAACTGTTTTTT.

Here the CDR3 DNA reads TGTGCCAGCAGCTCTCCGACAGATAGTGGCTACACCTTC. Residues: CASSSPTDSGYTF. The chain couples TRBV7-3 to TRBJ1-2; TRBD1 is a possible D gene (5 bases). This CDR3 is 13 amino acids long. Trimming took off 4 bases at V and 7 bases at J, with 13 bases between the two ends. Germline-derived CDR1 and CDR2 are SGHTA and FQGTGA.

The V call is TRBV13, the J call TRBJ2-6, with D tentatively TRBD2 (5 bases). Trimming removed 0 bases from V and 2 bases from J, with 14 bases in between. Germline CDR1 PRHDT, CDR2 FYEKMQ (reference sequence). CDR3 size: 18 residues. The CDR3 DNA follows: TGTGCCAGCAGCTTAGGGATACTAGTTGCCCCTGGGGCCAACGTCCTGACTTTC. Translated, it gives CASSLGILVAPGANVLTF. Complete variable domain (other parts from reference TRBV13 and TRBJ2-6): AAGVIQSPRHLIKEKRETATLKCYPIPRHDTVYWYQQGPGQDPQFLISFYEKMQSDKGSIPDRFSAQQFSDYHSELNMSSLELGDSALYFCASSLGILVAPGANVLTFGAGSRLTVL.

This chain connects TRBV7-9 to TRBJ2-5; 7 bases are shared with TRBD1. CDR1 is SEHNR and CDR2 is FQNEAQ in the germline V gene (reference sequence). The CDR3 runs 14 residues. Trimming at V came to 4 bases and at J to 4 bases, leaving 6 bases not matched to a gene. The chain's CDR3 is CASSSGSGGETQYF. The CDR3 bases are TGTGCCAGCAGCTCAGGTTCAGGGGGAGAGACCCAGTACTTC.

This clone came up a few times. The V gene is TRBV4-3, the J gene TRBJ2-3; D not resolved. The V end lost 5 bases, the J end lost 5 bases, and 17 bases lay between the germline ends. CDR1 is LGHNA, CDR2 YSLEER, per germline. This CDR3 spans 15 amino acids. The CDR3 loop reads CASSSRSGWRDTQYF. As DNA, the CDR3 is TGCGCCAGCAGCTCCCGTTCCGGTTGGAGAGATACGCAGTATTTT.

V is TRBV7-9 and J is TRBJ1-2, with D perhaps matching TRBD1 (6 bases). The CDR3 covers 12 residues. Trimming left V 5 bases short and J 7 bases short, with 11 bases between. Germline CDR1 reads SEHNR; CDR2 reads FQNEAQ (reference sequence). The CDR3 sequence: CASSSQGIGYTF. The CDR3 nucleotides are TGTGCCAGCAGCAGCCAGGGGATTGGCTACACCTTC.

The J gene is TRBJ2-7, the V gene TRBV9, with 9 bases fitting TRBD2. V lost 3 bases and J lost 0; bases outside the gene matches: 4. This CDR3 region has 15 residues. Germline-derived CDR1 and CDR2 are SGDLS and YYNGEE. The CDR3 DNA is TGTGCCAGCAGCGAATTTAGCGGGAGCTCCTACGAGCAGTACTTC. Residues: CASSEFSGSSYEQYF.

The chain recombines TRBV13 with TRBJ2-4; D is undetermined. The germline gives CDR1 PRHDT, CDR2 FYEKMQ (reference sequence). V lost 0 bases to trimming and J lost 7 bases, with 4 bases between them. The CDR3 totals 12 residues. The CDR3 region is CASSLGRNIQYF. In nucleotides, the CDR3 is TGTGCCAGCAGCTTAGGTCGGAACATTCAGTACTTC.